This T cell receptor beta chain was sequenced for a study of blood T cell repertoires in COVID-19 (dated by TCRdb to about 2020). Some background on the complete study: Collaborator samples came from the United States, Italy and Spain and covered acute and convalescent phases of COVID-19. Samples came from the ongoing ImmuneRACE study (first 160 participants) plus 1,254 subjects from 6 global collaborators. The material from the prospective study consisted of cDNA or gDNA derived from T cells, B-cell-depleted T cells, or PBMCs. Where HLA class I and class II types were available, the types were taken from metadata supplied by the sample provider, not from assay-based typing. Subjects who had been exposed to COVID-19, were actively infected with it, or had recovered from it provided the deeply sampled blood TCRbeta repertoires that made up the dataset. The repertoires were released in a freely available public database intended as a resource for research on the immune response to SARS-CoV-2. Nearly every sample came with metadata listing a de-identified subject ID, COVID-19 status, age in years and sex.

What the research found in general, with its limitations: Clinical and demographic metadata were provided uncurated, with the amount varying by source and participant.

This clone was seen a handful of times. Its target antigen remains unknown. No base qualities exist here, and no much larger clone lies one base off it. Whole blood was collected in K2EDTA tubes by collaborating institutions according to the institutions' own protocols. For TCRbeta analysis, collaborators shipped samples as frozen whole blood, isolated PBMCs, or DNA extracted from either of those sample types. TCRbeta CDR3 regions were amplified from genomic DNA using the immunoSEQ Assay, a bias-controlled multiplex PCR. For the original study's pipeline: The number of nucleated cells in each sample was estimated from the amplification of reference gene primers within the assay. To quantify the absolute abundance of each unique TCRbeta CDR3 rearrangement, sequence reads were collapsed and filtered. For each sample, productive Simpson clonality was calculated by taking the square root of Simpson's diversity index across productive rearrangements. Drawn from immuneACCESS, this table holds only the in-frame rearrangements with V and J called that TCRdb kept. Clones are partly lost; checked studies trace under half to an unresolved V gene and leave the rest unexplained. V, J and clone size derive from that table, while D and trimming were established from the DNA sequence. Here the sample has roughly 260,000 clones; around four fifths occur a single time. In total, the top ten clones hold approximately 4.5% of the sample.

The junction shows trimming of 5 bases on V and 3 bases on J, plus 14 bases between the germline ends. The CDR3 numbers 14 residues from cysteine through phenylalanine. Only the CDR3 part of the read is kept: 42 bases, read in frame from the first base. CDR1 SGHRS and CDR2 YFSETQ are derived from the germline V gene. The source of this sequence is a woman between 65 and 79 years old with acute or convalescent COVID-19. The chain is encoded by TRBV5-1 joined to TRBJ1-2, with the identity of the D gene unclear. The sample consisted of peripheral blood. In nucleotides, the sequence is TGCGCCAGCAGTATGGCAGGCCTGGACTATGGCTACACCTTC. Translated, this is CASSMAGLDYGYTF.